This TCR beta chain was profiled in a study of T-cell reconstitution after alpha-beta-depleted transplantation in children. In regard to this clonotype: Its antigen remains unknown.

The CDR3 consists of 19 residues. The trim removed 1 base at V and 2 bases at J, leaving 8 bases unmatched. From germline, CDR1 is SGDLS and CDR2 YYNGEE. Findings and limits, study-wide: Roughly two months post-transplant, alpha-beta T cells reportedly originated from several hundred graft clones that had expanded.

Unique molecular identifiers were incorporated into the prepared TCRbeta library. TCRdb analysed the PCR reads with MiXCR anew, one entry per CDR3 protein. The sample lists about 200,000 distinct CDR3 sequences; roughly 8.1% were seen once. Sequenced material: PBMCs, mostly from graft donor cells, taken 360 days after TCRalphabeta/CD19-depleted stem cell transplant. The receptor was isolated from a male patient under 10 years old who had a stem cell transplant for acute myeloid leukemia, so the T cells may come from the graft donor. The V call is TRBV9, the J call TRBJ2-4; 14 bases match TRBD2. CDR3 amino acids: CASSVSATSGGGPKNIQYF. The CDR3 DNA sequence: TGTGCCAGCAGCGTATCCGCGACTAGCGGGGGGGGTCCCAAAAACATTCAGTACTTC. Supplemented by reference TRBV9 and TRBJ2-4, the full variable domain reads DSGVTQTPKHLITATGQRVTLRCSPRSGDLSVYWYQQSLDQGLQFLIQYYNGEERAKGNILERFSAQQFPDLHSELNLSSLELGDSALYFCASSVSATSGGGPKNIQYFGAGTRLSVL.